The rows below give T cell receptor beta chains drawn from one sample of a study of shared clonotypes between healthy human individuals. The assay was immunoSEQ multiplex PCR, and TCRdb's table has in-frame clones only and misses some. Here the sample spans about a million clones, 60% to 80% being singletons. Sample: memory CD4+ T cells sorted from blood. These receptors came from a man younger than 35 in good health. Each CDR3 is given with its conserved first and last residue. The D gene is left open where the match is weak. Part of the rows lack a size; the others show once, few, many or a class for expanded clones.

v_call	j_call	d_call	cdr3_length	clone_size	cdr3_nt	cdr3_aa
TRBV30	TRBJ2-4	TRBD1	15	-	TGTGCCTGGAGTGGGGGGACAGGGTTAAAAAACATTCAGTACTTC	CAWSGGTGLKNIQYF
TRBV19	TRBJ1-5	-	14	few	TGTGCCACCTACCGAGGACAGCAACGGCAGCCCCAGCATTTT	CATYRGQQRQPQHF
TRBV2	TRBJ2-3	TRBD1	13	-	TGTGCCAGCAGCCCCCGACAGGGGGACCCGCAGTATTTT	CASSPRQGDPQYF
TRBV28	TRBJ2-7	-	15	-	TGTGCCAGCAGTTCGACTGGGGTGGGCTCCTACGAGCAGTACTTC	CASSSTGVGSYEQYF
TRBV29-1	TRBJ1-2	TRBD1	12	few	TGCAGCGTTGAGGACAGGAGGAATGGCTACACCTTC	CSVEDRRNGYTF
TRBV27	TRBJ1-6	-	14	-	TGTGCCAGCAGTTTATCACGAATTGGATCACCCCTCCACTTT	CASSLSRIGSPLHF
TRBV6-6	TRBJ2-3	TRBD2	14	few	TGTGCCAGCACCGTAGCGGGGGGCACAGATACGCAGTATTTT	CASTVAGGTDTQYF
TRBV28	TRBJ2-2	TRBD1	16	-	TGTGCCAGCAGTTCCTGGACAGGGGTAGACACCGGGGAGCTGTTTTTT	CASSSWTGVDTGELFF
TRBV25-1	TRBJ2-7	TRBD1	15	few	TGTGCCAGCAGTGAGTCCGGGACAGGGACATGGGAGCAGTACTTC	CASSESGTGTWEQYF
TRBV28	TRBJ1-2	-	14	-	TGTGCCAGCAGTTGGAGCGGGGGGGGCTATGGCTACACCTTC	CASSWSGGGYGYTF
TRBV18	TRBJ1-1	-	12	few	TGTGCCAGCTCCCGCAGGGTCACTGAAGCTTTCTTT	CASSRRVTEAFF
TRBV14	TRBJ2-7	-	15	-	TGTGCCAGCAGCCGGGAGAGACAGCTCCTACGCGAGCAGTACTTC	CASSRERQLLREQYF
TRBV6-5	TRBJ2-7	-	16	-	TGTGCCGGCAGTTCAAAAAAAGTGGCGGCCCGCTACGAGCAGTACTTC	CAGSSKKVAARYEQYF
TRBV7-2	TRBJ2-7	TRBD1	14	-	TGTGCCAGCAGCTTAGGGACAGGGTACTACGAGCAGTACTTC	CASSLGTGYYEQYF
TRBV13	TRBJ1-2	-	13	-	TGTGCCAGCAGCCGAGACTCATTCTATGGCTACACCTTC	CASSRDSFYGYTF
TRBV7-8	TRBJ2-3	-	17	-	TGTGCCAGCGGATCCTCTAGCGGCCGGGGGGCCGAAGATACGCAGTATTTT	CASGSSSGRGAEDTQYF
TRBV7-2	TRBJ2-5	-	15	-	TGTGCCAGCAGCCCCTTGTCAGGATCCCAAGAGACCCAGTACTTC	CASSPLSGSQETQYF
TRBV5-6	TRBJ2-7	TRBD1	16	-	TGTGCCAGCAGCTCAAAAACAGGGGGCCTTTCCTACGAGCAGTACTTC	CASSSKTGGLSYEQYF
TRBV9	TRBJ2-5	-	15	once	TGTGCCAGCAGCGTAGGTCCTAGCCCCGCGGAGACCCAGTACTTC	CASSVGPSPAETQYF
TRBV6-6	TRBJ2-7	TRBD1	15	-	TGTGCCAGCATTCCCCGACAGGGGGCGGAATACGAGCAGTACTTC	CASIPRQGAEYEQYF
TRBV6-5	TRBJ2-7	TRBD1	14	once	TGTGCCAGCAGTACCCGGACAGGGAGCTACGAGCAGTACTTC	CASSTRTGSYEQYF
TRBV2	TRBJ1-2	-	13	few	TGTGCCACCAGGACCGACCTTCTTCTTGGCTACACCTTC	CATRTDLLLGYTF
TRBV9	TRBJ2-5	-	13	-	TGTGCCAGCAGCCTTCGTCCTGGGGGGACCCAGTACTTC	CASSLRPGGTQYF
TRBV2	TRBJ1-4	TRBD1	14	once	TGTGCCAGCAGTCTCGGGACAGGGGGTGAAAAACTGTTTTTT	CASSLGTGGEKLFF
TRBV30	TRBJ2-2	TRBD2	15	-	TGTGCCTGGAGTGGACTAGCGGGGGCCGCCGGGGAGCTGTTTTTT	CAWSGLAGAAGELFF
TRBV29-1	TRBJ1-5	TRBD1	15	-	TGCAGCGTTGGATTCGGGACAGGGGTCAATCAGCCCCAGCATTTT	CSVGFGTGVNQPQHF
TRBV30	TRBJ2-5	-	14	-	TGTGCCTGGAGTGTCTCGGCTAGCAGCGAGACCCAGTACTTC	CAWSVSASSETQYF
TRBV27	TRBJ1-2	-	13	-	TGTGCCAGCAGTTCTCGGGGTCCCTATGGCTACACCTTC	CASSSRGPYGYTF
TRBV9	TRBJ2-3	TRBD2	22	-	TGTGCCAGCAGCGTTGGCCTTCTATGGACTAGCGGGAAAAAAACGGACACAGATACGCAGTATTTT	CASSVGLLWTSGKKTDTDTQYF
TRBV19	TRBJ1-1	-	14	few	TGTGCCAGTAGTATAGGACGGTTGAACACTGAAGCTTTCTTT	CASSIGRLNTEAFF
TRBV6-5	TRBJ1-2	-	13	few	TGTGCCAGCAGGGACGCCCCAGGTGATGGCTACACCTTC	CASRDAPGDGYTF
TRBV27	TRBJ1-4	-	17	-	TGTGCCAGCAGTTGGGGAGCCGACGTCTTAACTAATGAAAAACTGTTTTTT	CASSWGADVLTNEKLFF
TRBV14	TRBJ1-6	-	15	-	TGTGCCAGCAGCCAAGAACAGGGTTATAATTCACCCCTCCACTTT	CASSQEQGYNSPLHF
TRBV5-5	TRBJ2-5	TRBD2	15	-	TGTGCCAGCAGCTTGGGGCTAGCGGGAGGAGAGACCCAGTACTTC	CASSLGLAGGETQYF
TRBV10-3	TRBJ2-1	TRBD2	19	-	TGTGCCATCAGCGGGGGCGGGACTAGCGGGAGGAGCTCCTACAATGAGCAGTTCTTC	CAISGGGTSGRSSYNEQFF
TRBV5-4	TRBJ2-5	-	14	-	TGTGCCAGCAGCACACGGGGGTTCCAAGAGACCCAGTACTTC	CASSTRGFQETQYF
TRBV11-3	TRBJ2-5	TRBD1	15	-	TGTGCCAGCAGCTTACGCGGACAGGGACAAGAGACCCAGTACTTC	CASSLRGQGQETQYF
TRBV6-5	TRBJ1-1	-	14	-	TGTGCCAGCAGAAACAGGGTCCCCCACACTGAAGCTTTCTTT	CASRNRVPHTEAFF
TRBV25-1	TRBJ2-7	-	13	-	TGTGCCAGCAGAAGTCATGGCCCCTACGAGCAGTACTTC	CASRSHGPYEQYF
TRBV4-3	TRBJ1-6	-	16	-	TGCGCCAGCAGCCAAGATGTAGCCGCTTATAATTCACCCCTCCACTTT	CASSQDVAAYNSPLHF
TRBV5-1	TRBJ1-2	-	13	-	TGCGCCAGCAGCTTGGGTCAGGGAGTTGGCTACACCTTC	CASSLGQGVGYTF
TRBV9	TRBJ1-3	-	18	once	TGTGCCAGCAGCGATCCTTCCTGGGGCCTGATCTCTGGAAACACCATATATTTT	CASSDPSWGLISGNTIYF
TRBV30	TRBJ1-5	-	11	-	TGTGCCCTATTCAGGGGTCAGCCCCAGCATTTT	CALFRGQPQHF
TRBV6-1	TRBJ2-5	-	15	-	TGTGCCAGCAGTGAGCGACAGTCGTACCAAGAGACCCAGTACTTC	CASSERQSYQETQYF
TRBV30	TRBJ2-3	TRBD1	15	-	TGTGCCTGGAGTTTCGGACAGGGGATACCAGATACGCAGTATTTT	CAWSFGQGIPDTQYF
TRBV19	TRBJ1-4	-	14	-	TGTGCCAGTAGTTCAGGGTATGCTAATGAAAAACTGTTTTTT	CASSSGYANEKLFF
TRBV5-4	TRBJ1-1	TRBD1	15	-	TGTGCCAGCAGCGCAGGACAGGGGTTGAACACTGAAGCTTTCTTT	CASSAGQGLNTEAFF
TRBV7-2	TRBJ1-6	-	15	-	TGTGCCAGCAGCTTAGGGACAGTCTATAATTCACCCCTCCACTTT	CASSLGTVYNSPLHF